The 14 T cell receptor beta chains below all came from one sample that was sequenced in a study of T cells in Graves' hyperthyroidism and ophthalmopathy. Template material for amplifying TCR beta CDR3 regions consisted of RNA transcripts. The TCR CDR3 was amplified in a first-round RT-PCR using the HTBI primer set. TCRdb processed the multiplex PCR reads anew with MiXCR; each CDR3 protein has one entry. The sample consists of fewer than 850,000 distinct CDR3 sequences, 17% of them appearing once. Sequences were obtained from blood. Receptors were obtained from a man aged 50 to 59 with Graves' hyperthyroidism.

The J gene is TRBJ2-5, the V gene TRBV4-1; D not resolved. Germline V lookup: CDR1 MGHRA, CDR2 YSYEKL. The CDR3 is 13 residues long. V was cut by 3 bases and J by 2 bases, with 7 bases left in between. CDR3 coding DNA: TGCGCCAGCAGCCAGCACGGACAAGAGACCCAGTACTTC. Its protein is CASSQHGQETQYF.

The chain combines TRBV7-2 with TRBJ2-7; D possibly corresponds to TRBD2 (6 bases). V dropped 1 base and J dropped 0 bases, with 13 bases sitting between them. From germline, CDR1 is SGHTA and CDR2 FQGNSA. This CDR3 spans 16 amino acids. This chain's CDR3 is CASSLDSTSLSYEQYF. Written as DNA, the CDR3 is TGTGCCAGCAGCTTAGACTCTACTAGCCTCTCCTACGAGCAGTACTTC.

This clonotype was seen more than once but under ten times. V gene TRBV6-1 combines with J gene TRBJ2-1; D unresolved. V lost 5 bases and J lost 0, with 11 bases in between. Germline loops: CDR1 MNHNS, CDR2 SASEGT. The CDR3 is made up of 15 amino acids. CDR3 sequence reads: CASSKDANSYNEQFF. The CDR3 DNA sequence: TGTGCCAGCAGTAAGGACGCGAACTCCTACAATGAGCAGTTCTTC.

This clonotype was seen at least ten times. The V call is TRBV27, the J call TRBJ1-1; no clear D gene. V lost 2 bases to trimming and J lost 0 bases, with 7 bases between them. Germline assignment: CDR1 MNHEY and CDR2 SMNVEV (reference sequence). The CDR3 spans 14 residues. CDR3 amino acids: CASSLRSMNTEAFF. CDR3 sequence (DNA): TGTGCCAGCAGTTTAAGATCAATGAACACTGAAGCTTTCTTT.

This clonotype was counted a few times. The rearrangement links TRBV19 to TRBJ2-1, with D tentatively TRBD2 (5 bases). CDR1 is LNHDA and CDR2 is SQIVND in the germline V gene (reference sequence). V lost 2 bases to trimming and J lost 6 bases, with 17 bases between them. The CDR3 totals 16 residues. The CDR3 sequence: CASSITTRGSLNEQFF. In DNA, the CDR3 is TGTGCCAGTAGTATAACTACAAGAGGGTCCCTCAATGAGCAGTTCTTC.

This clonotype was seen ten or more times. The chain recombines TRBV7-3 with TRBJ2-3; D is possibly TRBD1 or TRBD2 (5 bases each). The ends were cut back, 2 bases at V and 4 bases at J, with 10 bases in the middle. In germline, CDR1 is SGHTA, CDR2 FQGTGA. The CDR3 is 14 residues long. The chain's CDR3 is CASSLGGRADTQYF. The CDR3 region has the DNA TGTGCCAGCAGCTTAGGGGGACGAGCAGATACGCAGTATTTT.

This clonotype has a handful of counts. The chain employs TRBV6-2 or TRBV6-3 and TRBJ1-5; 8 bases map to TRBD1. This CDR3 is 14 amino acids long. Germline trimming cut 6 bases from V and 4 bases from J; bases unmatched to any gene: 5. Germline V lookup: CDR1 MNHEY, CDR2 SVGEGT. CDR3 sequence (DNA): TGTGCCAGCAGATACGGACAGGGAAATCAGCCCCAGCATTTT. The encoded protein is CASRYGQGNQPQHF.

In this sample, this clonotype turned up many times. The rearrangement uses TRBV30 and TRBJ1-1, with a possible D match to TRBD1 (6 bases). This CDR3 comprises 14 residues. The V and J ends lost 8 bases and 0 bases respectively, with 16 bases between them. Germline CDR1 and CDR2: GTSNPN and SVGIG (reference sequence). CDR3 bases: TGTGCCGTGAGGGGGGGTACCATGAACACTGAAGCTTTCTTT. Translated, it gives CAVRGGTMNTEAFF.

This rearrangement joins TRBV12-3 or TRBV12-4 to TRBJ1-4; the D is unclear. Trimming removed 7 bases from V and 7 bases from J, with 16 bases in between. The CDR3 contains 14 residues. CDR3 loop: CASTIGGFTEKLFF. The CDR3 DNA sequence: TGTGCCAGCACTATAGGAGGATTTACTGAAAAACTGTTTTTT.

Ten or more counts support this clonotype. The J gene is TRBJ2-1, the V gene TRBV2, with TRBD2 matching over 10 bases. Germline V CDR1 and CDR2: SNHLY, FYNNEI. With V trimmed by 6 bases and J by 2 bases, 4 bases remained unmatched. The CDR3 totals 15 residues. The CDR3 nucleotides read TGTGCCAGCAGACTAACTAGCGGGGCCTACAATGAGCAGTTCTTC. This gives the protein CASRLTSGAYNEQFF. Full variable domain (remainder filled in from reference TRBV2 and TRBJ2-1): EPEVTQTPSHQVTQMGQEVILRCVPISNHLYFYWYRQILGQKVEFLVSFYNNEISEKSEIFDDQFSVERPDGSNFTLKIRSTKLEDSAMYFCASRLTSGAYNEQFFGPGTRLTVL.

This clonotype was counted between two and nine times. The chain is built from TRBV3-1 and TRBJ1-6; possible D gene TRBD1, 5 bases. The V end lost 2 bases, the J end lost 3 bases, and 11 bases lay between the germline ends. The V gene's germline CDR1 is LGHDT and CDR2 YNNKEL (reference sequence). The CDR3 runs 16 residues. CDR3 amino acids: CASSQSPTVYNSPLHF. In DNA form, the CDR3 reads TGTGCCAGCAGCCAATCCCCGACAGTCTATAATTCACCCCTCCACTTT.

Ten or more counts support this clonotype. The J gene is TRBJ2-3, the V gene TRBV28, with TRBD2 matching 10 bases. The germline V gene encodes CDR1 MDHEN and CDR2 SYDVKM. CDR3 size: 14 residues. V trimming: 10 bases; J trimming: 2 bases; junction bases outside the gene matches: 6. CDR3 coding DNA: TGTGCCACCGGACTAGCGGAGCTCACAGATACGCAGTATTTT. This encodes CATGLAELTDTQYF. Combining the CDR3 with reference TRBV28 and TRBJ2-3 gives the whole variable domain DVKVTQSSRYLVKRTGEKVFLECVQDMDHENMFWYRQDPGLGLRLIYFSYDVKMKEKGDIPEGYSVSREKKERFSLILESASTNQTSMYLCATGLAELTDTQYFGPGTRLTVL.

This sequence joins TRBV4-3 and TRBJ1-1; D not certain. The CDR3 sequence is 15 residues long. CDR1 LGHNA and CDR2 YSLEER come from the germline V gene. The V gene lost 1 base and the J gene lost 3 bases, with 12 bases spanning the gap. CDR3 bases: TGCGCCAGCAGCCAAGCGCTCGATTATTACACTGAAGCTTTCTTT. This gives the protein CASSQALDYYTEAFF.

This clonotype was seen many times. The chain employs TRBV7-8 and TRBJ2-1; TRBD2 agrees at 7 bases. From germline, CDR1 is SGHVS and CDR2 FQNEAQ. The CDR3 runs to 15 residues. After removal of 2 bases from V and 7 bases from J, the junction contained 8 bases not matched to a gene. The CDR3 reads CASSLRWEGGNEQFF. DNA for the CDR3: TGTGCCAGCAGCTTAAGGTGGGAGGGAGGGAATGAGCAGTTCTTC.